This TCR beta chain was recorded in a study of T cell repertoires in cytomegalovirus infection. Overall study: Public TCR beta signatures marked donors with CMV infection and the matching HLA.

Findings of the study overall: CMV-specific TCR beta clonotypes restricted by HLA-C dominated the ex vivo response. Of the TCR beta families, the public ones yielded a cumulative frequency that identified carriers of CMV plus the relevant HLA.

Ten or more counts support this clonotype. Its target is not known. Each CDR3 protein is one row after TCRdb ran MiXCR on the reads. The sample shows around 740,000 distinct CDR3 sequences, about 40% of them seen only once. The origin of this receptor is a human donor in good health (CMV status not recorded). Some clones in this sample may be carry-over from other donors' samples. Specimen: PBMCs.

CDR3 region: CASSAPDRDLRTDTQYF. DNA for the CDR3: TGTGCCAGCAGTGCACCCGACCGGGACCTACGCACAGATACGCAGTATTTT. This chain connects TRBV6-1 to TRBJ2-3, with D perhaps TRBD1 or TRBD2 (5 bases each). Germline V gene data show CDR1 as MNHNS and CDR2 as SASEGT. The CDR3 sequence is 17 residues long. V dropped 4 bases and J dropped 1 base, with 18 bases sitting between them.